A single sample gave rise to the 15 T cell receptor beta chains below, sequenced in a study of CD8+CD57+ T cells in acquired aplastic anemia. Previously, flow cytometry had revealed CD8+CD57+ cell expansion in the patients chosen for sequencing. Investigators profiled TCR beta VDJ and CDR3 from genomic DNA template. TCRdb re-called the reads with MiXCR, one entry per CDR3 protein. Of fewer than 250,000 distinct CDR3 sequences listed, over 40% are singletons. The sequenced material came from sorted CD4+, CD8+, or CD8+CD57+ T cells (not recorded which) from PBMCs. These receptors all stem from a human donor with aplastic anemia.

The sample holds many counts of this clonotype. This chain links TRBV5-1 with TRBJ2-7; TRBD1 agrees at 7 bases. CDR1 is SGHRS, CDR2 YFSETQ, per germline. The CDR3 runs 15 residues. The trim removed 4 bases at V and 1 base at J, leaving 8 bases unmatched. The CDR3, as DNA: TGCGCCAGCAGCCCTGGGACAGATATATCCTACGAGCAGTACTTC. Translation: CASSPGTDISYEQYF. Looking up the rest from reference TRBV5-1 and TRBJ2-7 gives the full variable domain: KAGVTQTPRYLIKTRGQQVTLSCSPISGHRSVSWYQQTPGQGLQFLFEYFSETQRNKGNFPGRFSGRQFSNSRSEMNVSTLELGDSALYLCASSPGTDISYEQYFGPGTRLTVT.

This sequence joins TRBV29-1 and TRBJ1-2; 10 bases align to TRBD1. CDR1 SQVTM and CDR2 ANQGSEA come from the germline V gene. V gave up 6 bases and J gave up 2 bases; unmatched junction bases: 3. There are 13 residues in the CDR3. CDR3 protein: CSVSDRGNYGYTF. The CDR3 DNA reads TGCAGCGTCTCGGACAGGGGGAACTATGGCTACACCTTC. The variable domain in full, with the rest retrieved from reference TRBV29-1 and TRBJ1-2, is SAVISQKPSRDICQRGTSLTIQCQVDSQVTMMFWYRQQPGQSLTLIATANQGSEATYESGFVIDKFPISRPNLTFSTLTVSNMSPEDSSIYLCSVSDRGNYGYTFGSGTRLTVV.

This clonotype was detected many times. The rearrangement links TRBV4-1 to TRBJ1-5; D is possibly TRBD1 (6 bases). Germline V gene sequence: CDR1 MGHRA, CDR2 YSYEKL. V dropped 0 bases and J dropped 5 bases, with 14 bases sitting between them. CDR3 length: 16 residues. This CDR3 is CASSQEGQMDYQPQHF. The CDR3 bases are TGCGCCAGCAGCCAAGAGGGACAAATGGACTATCAGCCCCAGCATTTT.

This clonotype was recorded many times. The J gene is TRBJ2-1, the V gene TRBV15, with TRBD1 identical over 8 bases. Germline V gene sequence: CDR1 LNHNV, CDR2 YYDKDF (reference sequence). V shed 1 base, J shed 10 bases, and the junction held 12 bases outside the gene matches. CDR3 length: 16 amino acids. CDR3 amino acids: CATSRAQGQGPTEQFF. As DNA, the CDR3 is TGTGCCACCAGCAGAGCTCAAGGACAGGGACCTACGGAGCAGTTCTTC.

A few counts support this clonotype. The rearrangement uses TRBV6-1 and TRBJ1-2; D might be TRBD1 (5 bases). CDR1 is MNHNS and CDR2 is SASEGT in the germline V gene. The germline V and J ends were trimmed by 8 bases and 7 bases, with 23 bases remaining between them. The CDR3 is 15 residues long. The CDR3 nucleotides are TGTGCCAGCGTTTATAGTCAGGAGTCAAGGGGTGGCTACACCTTC. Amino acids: CASVYSQESRGGYTF.

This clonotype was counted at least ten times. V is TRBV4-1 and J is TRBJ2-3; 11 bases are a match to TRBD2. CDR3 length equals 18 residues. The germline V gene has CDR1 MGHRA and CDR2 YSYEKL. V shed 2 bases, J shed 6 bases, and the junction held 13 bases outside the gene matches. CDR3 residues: CASSQSDLSGGAGDTQYF. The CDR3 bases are TGCGCCAGCAGCCAATCCGACCTTAGCGGGGGGGCCGGTGATACGCAGTATTTT.

In nucleotides, the CDR3 is TGTGCCAGCAGCCAAGTAGCAGGTGATAGTGAAGCTTTCTTT. Its translation: CASSQVAGDSEAFF. V usage is TRBV5-6 and J usage is TRBJ1-1; no reliable D call. CDR3 length: 14 residues. Germline lookup yields CDR1 SGHDT and CDR2 YYEEEE. Trimming shortened V by 4 bases and J by 7 bases, and 17 bases separated the two germline ends.

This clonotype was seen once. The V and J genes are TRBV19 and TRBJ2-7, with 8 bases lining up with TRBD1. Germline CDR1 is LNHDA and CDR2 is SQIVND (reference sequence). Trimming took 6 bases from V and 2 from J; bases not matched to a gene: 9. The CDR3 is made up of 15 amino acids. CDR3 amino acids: CASRDGQGPTYEQYF. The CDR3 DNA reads TGTGCCAGTAGAGACGGACAGGGTCCAACCTACGAGCAGTACTTC.

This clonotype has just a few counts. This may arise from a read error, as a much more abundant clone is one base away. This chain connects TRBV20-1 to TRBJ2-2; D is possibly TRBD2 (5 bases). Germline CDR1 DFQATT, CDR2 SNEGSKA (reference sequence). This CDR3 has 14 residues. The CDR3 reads CSARGPRNTGEPFF. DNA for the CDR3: TGCAGTGCTAGGGGTCCGAGGAACACCGGGGAGCCGTTTTTT.

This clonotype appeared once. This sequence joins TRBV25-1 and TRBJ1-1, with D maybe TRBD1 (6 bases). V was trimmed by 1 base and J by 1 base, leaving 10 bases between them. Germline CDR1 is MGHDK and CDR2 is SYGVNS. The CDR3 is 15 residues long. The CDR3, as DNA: TGTGCCAGCAGTGAATCCCGGACAGAGAACACTGAAGCTTTCTTT. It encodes CASSESRTENTEAFF.

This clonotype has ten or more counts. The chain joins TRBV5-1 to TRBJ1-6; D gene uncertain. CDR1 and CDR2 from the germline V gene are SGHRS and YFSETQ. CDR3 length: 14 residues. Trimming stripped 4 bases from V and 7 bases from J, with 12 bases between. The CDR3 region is CASSGLGENSPLHF. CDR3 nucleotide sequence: TGCGCCAGCAGCGGTCTAGGTGAGAATTCACCCCTCCACTTT.

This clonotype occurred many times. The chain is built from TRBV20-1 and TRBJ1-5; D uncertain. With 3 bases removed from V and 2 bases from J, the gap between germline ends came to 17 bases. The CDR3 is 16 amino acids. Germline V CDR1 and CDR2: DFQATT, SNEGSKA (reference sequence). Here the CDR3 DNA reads TGCAGTGCTAGCCGGTCCACATCTGAGGGCAATCAGCCCCAGCATTTT. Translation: CSASRSTSEGNQPQHF.

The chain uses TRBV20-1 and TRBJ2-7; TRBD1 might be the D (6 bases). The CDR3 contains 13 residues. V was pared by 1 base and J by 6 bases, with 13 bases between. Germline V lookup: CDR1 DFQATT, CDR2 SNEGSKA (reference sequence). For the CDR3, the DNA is TGCAGTGCTAGAGGGCAGGGGAGCGTCGAGCAGTACTTC. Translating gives CSARGQGSVEQYF.

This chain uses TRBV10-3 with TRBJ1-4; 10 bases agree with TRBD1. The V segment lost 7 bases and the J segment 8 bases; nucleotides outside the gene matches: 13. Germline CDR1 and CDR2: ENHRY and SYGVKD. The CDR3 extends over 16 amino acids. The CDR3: CAIKVTGTGVSEKLFF. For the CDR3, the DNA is TGTGCCATCAAGGTTACCGGGACAGGGGTAAGCGAAAAACTGTTTTTT.

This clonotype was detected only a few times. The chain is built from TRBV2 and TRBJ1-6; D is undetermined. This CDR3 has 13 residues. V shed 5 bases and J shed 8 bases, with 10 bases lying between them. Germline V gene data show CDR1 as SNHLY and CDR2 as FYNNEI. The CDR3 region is CASSLSQYSPLHF. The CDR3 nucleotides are TGTGCCAGCAGTTTAAGTCAATATTCACCCCTCCACTTT.